This TCR beta chain comes out of a study of blood T cell repertoires in COVID-19. Study-wide context: The origin of the acute and convalescent COVID-19 samples was the United States, Italy and Spain. PBMCs, B-cell-depleted T cells, or T cells provided the cDNA or gDNA that made up the material.

The Seattle patients joined while their infection was active and were tracked longitudinally afterward. Authors' processing steps: Cell counts per sample came from amplifying reference gene primers. The assay was immunoSEQ multiplex PCR, and TCRdb's table has in-frame clones only and misses some. D and trimming were read from the DNA, whereas the V and J calls and clone size are those reported in that table. Counted here are about 200,000 clones, 65% to 90% occurring once; the ten biggest clones make up about 2.5%. The source is a woman in her seventies with COVID-19, enrolled during active disease. The sample consisted of peripheral blood.

Here the CDR3 reads CASSLRLAPNTGELFF. The CDR3 DNA sequence: TGTGCCAGCAGCCTCCGGCTAGCCCCGAACACCGGGGAGCTGTTTTTT. V and J are TRBV7-2 and TRBJ2-2; TRBD2 is a possible D gene (5 bases). The CDR3 extends over 16 amino acids. The V end was cut by 5 bases, the J end by 0 bases, with 13 bases between. Per germline, CDR1 SGHTA and CDR2 FQGNSA.